Listed here is a single T cell receptor beta chain. This record comes from a study of T cell responses to AZD1222 COVID-19 vaccine. Trimming removed 6 bases from V and 6 bases from J; junction bases left unmatched: 8. Germline CDR1 and CDR2: SGDLS and YYNGEE. The CDR3 totals 15 residues. TCRdb's copy holds only in-frame clones and misses some; the assay was immunoSEQ multiplex PCR. The data hold 140,000 to 150,000 clones, with roughly 90% observed a single time. Pooled samples include second doses given at about 4 or 12 weeks. The sequence derives from an adult who received the AZD1222 COVID-19 vaccine. The sample was peripheral blood, taken 28 days after the second AZD1222 dose. The chain uses TRBV9 and TRBJ2-2; 10 bases fit TRBD1. CDR3 nucleotide sequence: TGTGCCAGCACATCCGGGACAGGGGACGCCGGGGAGCTGTTTTTT. Translation: CASTSGTGDAGELFF.